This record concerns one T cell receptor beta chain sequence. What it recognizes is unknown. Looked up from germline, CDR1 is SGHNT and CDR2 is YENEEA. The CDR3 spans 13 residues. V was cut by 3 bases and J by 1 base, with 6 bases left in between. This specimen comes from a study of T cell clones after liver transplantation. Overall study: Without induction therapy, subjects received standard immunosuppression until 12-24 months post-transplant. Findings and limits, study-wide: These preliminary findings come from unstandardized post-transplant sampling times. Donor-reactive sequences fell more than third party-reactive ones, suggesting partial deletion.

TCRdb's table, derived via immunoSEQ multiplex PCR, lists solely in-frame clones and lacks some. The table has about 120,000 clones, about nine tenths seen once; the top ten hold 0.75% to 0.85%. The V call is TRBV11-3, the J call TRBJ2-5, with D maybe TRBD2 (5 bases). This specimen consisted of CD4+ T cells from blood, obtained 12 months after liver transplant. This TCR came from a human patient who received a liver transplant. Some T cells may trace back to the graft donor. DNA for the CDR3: TGTGCCAGCAGCTTTGCGGGCCAAGAGACCCAGTACTTC. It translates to CASSFAGQETQYF.